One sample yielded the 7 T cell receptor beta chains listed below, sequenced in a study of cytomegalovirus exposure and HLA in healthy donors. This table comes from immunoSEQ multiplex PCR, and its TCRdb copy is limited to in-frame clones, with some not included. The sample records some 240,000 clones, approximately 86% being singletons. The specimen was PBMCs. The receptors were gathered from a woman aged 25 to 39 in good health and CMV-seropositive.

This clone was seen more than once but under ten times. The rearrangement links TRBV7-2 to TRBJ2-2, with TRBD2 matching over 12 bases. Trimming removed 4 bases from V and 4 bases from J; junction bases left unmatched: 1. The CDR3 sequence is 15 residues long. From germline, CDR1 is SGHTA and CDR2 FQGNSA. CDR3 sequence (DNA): TGTGCCAGCAGCTCGACTAGCGGGGGCACCGGGGAGCTGTTTTTT. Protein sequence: CASSSTSGGTGELFF.

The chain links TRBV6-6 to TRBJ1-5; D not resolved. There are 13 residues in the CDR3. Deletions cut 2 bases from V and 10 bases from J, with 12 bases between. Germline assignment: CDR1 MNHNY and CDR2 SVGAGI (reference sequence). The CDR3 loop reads CASSYQDTKPQHF. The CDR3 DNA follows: TGTGCCAGCAGTTACCAGGATACGAAACCCCAGCATTTT.

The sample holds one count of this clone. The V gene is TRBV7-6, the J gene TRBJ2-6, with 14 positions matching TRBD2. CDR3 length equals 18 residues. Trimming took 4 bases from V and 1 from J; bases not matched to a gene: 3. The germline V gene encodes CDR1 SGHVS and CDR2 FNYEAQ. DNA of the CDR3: TGTGCCAGCAGCTCCCGGACTAGCGGGGGGTCTGGGGCCAACGTCCTGACTTTC. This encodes CASSSRTSGGSGANVLTF.

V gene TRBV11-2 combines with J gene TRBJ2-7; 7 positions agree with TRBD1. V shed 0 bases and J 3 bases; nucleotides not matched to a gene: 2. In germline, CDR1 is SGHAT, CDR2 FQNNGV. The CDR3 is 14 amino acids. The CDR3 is CASSLDGQDYEQYF. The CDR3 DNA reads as TGTGCCAGCAGCTTAGACGGACAGGACTACGAGCAGTACTTC.

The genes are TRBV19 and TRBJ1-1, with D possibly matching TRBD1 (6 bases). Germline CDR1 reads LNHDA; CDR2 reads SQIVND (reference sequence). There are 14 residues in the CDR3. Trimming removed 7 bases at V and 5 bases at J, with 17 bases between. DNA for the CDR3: TGTGCCAGTACCTACAGGGATCGCGGGACTGAAGCTTTCTTT. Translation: CASTYRDRGTEAFF. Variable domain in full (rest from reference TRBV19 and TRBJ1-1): DGGITQSPKYLFRKEGQNVTLSCEQNLNHDAMYWYRQDPGQGLRLIYYSQIVNDFQKGDIAEGYSVSREKKESFPLTVTSAQKNPTAFYLCASTYRDRGTEAFFGQGTRLTVV.

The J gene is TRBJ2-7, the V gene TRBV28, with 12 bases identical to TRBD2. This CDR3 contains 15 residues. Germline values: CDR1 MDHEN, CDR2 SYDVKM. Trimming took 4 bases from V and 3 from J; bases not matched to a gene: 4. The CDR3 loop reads CASSWGTSGLYEQYF. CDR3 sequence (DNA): TGTGCCAGCAGTTGGGGGACTAGCGGGCTCTACGAGCAGTACTTC.

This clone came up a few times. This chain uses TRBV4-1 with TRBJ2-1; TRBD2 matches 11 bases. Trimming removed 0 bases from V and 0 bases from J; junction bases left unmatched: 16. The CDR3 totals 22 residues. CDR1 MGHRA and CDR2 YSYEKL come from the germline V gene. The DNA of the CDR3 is TGCGCCAGCAGCCAAGATGATTGGGAGATTGGGACTAGCGGAAGCTCCTACAATGAGCAGTTCTTC. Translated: CASSQDDWEIGTSGSSYNEQFF.